The 26 T cell receptor beta chains reported below all come from one sample, sequenced in a study of PD-1 blockade in classical Hodgkin lymphoma. With no exception, relapse followed autologous stem cell transplantation in all patients, and brentuximab vedotin exposure varied. Sequenced by immunoSEQ multiplex PCR; TCRdb stores in-frame clones only, minus some. The data hold about 26,000 clones, with roughly 65% observed a single time. The sequenced sample was peripheral blood mononuclear cells (PBMCs), obtained before the second cycle of nivolumab. The source is a human donor with classical Hodgkin lymphoma.

The rearrangement joins TRBV7-9 to TRBJ1-3; 8 bases are a match to TRBD1. CDR1 SEHNR and CDR2 FQNEAQ come from the germline V gene (reference sequence). Trimming cost V 3 bases and J 2 bases; bases outside gene matches: 6. This CDR3 is 16 amino acids long. The CDR3 coding sequence is TGTGCCAGCAGCTTCCACGGACAGGGAACTGGAAACACCATATATTTT. Translation gives CASSFHGQGTGNTIYF.

The rearrangement uses TRBV27 and TRBJ2-7; TRBD2 is a possible D gene (6 bases). The V gene lost 3 bases and the J gene lost 9 bases, with 18 bases spanning the gap. The CDR3 has 14 amino acids. Germline V lookup: CDR1 MNHEY, CDR2 SMNVEV (reference sequence). The CDR3 DNA sequence: TGTGCCAGCAGTTTTGGTCCCCCGGGGGTGAGGCAGTACTTC. Translated, it gives CASSFGPPGVRQYF.

The chain carries TRBV5-1 and TRBJ2-2; D is possibly TRBD1 (6 bases). V was cut by 3 bases and J by 1 base, with 7 bases left in between. The CDR3 covers 14 residues. Germline CDR1 SGHRS, CDR2 YFSETQ. The CDR3 here is CASSWGQNTGELFF. CDR3 in DNA: TGCGCCAGCAGCTGGGGACAGAACACCGGGGAGCTGTTTTTT. The complete variable domain, with remaining parts taken from reference TRBV5-1 and TRBJ2-2, reads KAGVTQTPRYLIKTRGQQVTLSCSPISGHRSVSWYQQTPGQGLQFLFEYFSETQRNKGNFPGRFSGRQFSNSRSEMNVSTLELGDSALYLCASSWGQNTGELFFGEGSRLTVL.

This clone was counted a few times. The chain uses TRBV14 and TRBJ2-2, with unresolved D. Between the trimmed V and J ends, which lost 4 bases and 0 bases, there was a span of 12 bases. The CDR3 is made up of 16 amino acids. Germline lookup yields CDR1 SGHDN and CDR2 FVKESK. CDR3 sequence (DNA): TGTGCCAGCAGCCTCGCCAGTCGGTCGAACACCGGGGAGCTGTTTTTT. It specifies CASSLASRSNTGELFF.

This clone came up once. The chain is built from TRBV7-2 and TRBJ2-1; 8 bases line up with TRBD2. V trimming: 5 bases; J trimming: 0 bases; junction bases outside the gene matches: 3. Germline assignment: CDR1 SGHTA and CDR2 FQGNSA. The CDR3 has 15 residues. The CDR3 DNA sequence: TGTGCCAGCAGCCAAAGCGGGGGCTCCTACAATGAGCAGTTCTTC. Encoded protein: CASSQSGGSYNEQFF.

By proportion, this clone is medium-sized (0.01 to 0.1%). This rearrangement joins TRBV2 to TRBJ1-1; maybe TRBD1 (5 bases). Germline-derived CDR1 and CDR2 are SNHLY and FYNNEI. The CDR3 runs 15 residues. Trimming cost V 3 bases and J 1 base, with 12 bases left between them. DNA for the CDR3: TGTGCCAGCAGTGATCAGGGAGGTGGGAACACTGAAGCTTTCTTT. Its translation: CASSDQGGGNTEAFF.

The chain couples TRBV5-4 to TRBJ2-3; D unresolved. The CDR3 length is 13 residues. The germline CDR1 and CDR2 sequences are SGHNT and YYREEE (reference sequence). Trimming took off 6 bases at V and 2 bases at J, with 10 bases between the two ends. CDR3 sequence reads: CASTIEATDTQYF. The CDR3 bases are TGTGCCAGCACCATCGAAGCCACAGATACGCAGTATTTT. Looking up the rest from reference TRBV5-4 and TRBJ2-3 gives the full variable domain: ETGVTQSPTHLIKTRGQQVTLRCSSQSGHNTVSWYQQALGQGPQFIFQYYREEENGRGNFPPRFSGLQFPNYSSELNVNALELDDSALYLCASTIEATDTQYFGPGTRLTVL.

The J gene is TRBJ2-7, the V gene TRBV28; 9 bases map to TRBD1. Looked up from germline, CDR1 is MDHEN and CDR2 is SYDVKM. This CDR3 contains 16 residues. V shed 4 bases, J shed 2 bases, and the junction held 9 bases outside the gene matches. CDR3 loop: CASSSPGQGNPYEQYF. In DNA form, the CDR3 reads TGTGCCAGCAGTTCCCCGGGACAGGGAAATCCCTACGAGCAGTACTTC.

This clone was picked up many times. This rearrangement joins TRBV25-1 to TRBJ1-3; TRBD1 matches 7 bases. The CDR3 runs to 14 residues. Germline V gene lookup returns CDR1 MGHDK and CDR2 SYGVNS. The J segment lost 1 base and the V segment lost 4 bases, leaving 1 base of the junction unmatched. The CDR3 DNA is TGTGCCAGCAGTGCGACAGGGTCTGGAAACACCATATATTTT. It encodes CASSATGSGNTIYF.

This clone was seen only a few times. The gene calls are TRBV28 and TRBJ1-2, with D maybe TRBD1 (5 bases). CDR1 and CDR2 from the germline V gene are MDHEN and SYDVKM. V gave up 10 bases and J gave up 2 bases, with 8 bases separating them. The CDR3 consists of 11 residues. Here the CDR3 reads CATQGNYGYTF. CDR3 coding DNA: TGTGCCACCCAGGGAAACTATGGCTACACCTTC.

The V call is TRBV29-1, the J call TRBJ2-1, with 14 positions matching TRBD2. This CDR3 has 17 amino acids. Germline values: CDR1 SQVTM, CDR2 ANQGSEA. Trimming at V came to 6 bases and at J to 2 bases, leaving 9 bases not matched to a gene. CDR3 region: CSVPTSGRAKPYNEQFF. Here the CDR3 DNA reads TGCAGCGTACCGACTAGCGGGAGGGCCAAGCCCTACAATGAGCAGTTCTTC.

This clone has only a few counts. This chain connects TRBV7-9 to TRBJ1-4; 11 bases match TRBD1. Germline CDR1 reads SEHNR; CDR2 reads FQNEAQ (reference sequence). Trimming took 5 bases from V and 7 from J; bases not matched to a gene: 3. The CDR3 runs 14 residues. This chain's CDR3 is CASSPGTGGEKLFF. The CDR3 nucleotides read TGTGCCAGCAGCCCAGGGACAGGGGGTGAAAAACTGTTTTTT.

The chain joins TRBV7-9 to TRBJ2-7; the match to TRBD1 covers 8 bases. Trimming removed 4 bases from V and 3 bases from J; junction bases left unmatched: 5. The germline V gene encodes CDR1 SEHNR and CDR2 FQNEAQ (reference sequence). The CDR3 has 14 residues. The CDR3 DNA reads TGTGCCAGCAGCTCACGGACAGGGAACTACGAGCAGTACTTC. It translates to CASSSRTGNYEQYF.

This chain links TRBV4-3 with TRBJ1-1; D is unresolved. This CDR3 is 14 amino acids long. In germline, CDR1 is LGHNA, CDR2 YSLEER. Trimming shortened V by 4 bases and J by 1 base, and 10 bases separated the two germline ends. The CDR3 coding sequence is TGCGCCAGCAGCCGCCTCGCGGGGAACACTGAAGCTTTCTTT. Translating gives CASSRLAGNTEAFF.

This clone occurred a few times. This chain uses TRBV5-1 with TRBJ2-2, with TRBD2 identical over 10 bases. The CDR3 loop spans 16 amino acids. Germline V gene lookup returns CDR1 SGHRS and CDR2 YFSETQ. V gave up 4 bases and J gave up 6 bases; unmatched junction bases: 9. Here the CDR3 DNA reads TGCGCCAGCAGCCCGCTAGCGGGAGTAGGTCCCGGGGAGCTGTTTTTT. It encodes CASSPLAGVGPGELFF.

V is TRBV28 and J is TRBJ2-7, with TRBD1 matching over 9 bases. The CDR3 covers 13 residues. Germline V gives CDR1 MDHEN, CDR2 SYDVKM. The V gene end was trimmed by 7 bases and the J gene end by 4 bases; junction bases not matched to a gene: 5. CDR3 loop: CASTTGGRYEQYF. In nucleotides, the CDR3 is TGTGCCAGCACCACAGGGGGCAGATACGAGCAGTACTTC. The whole variable domain, remainder taken from reference TRBV28 and TRBJ2-7, is DVKVTQSSRYLVKRTGEKVFLECVQDMDHENMFWYRQDPGLGLRLIYFSYDVKMKEKGDIPEGYSVSREKKERFSLILESASTNQTSMYLCASTTGGRYEQYFGPGTRLTVT.

V is TRBV28 and J is TRBJ2-3; 8 bases line up with TRBD1. The CDR3 has 15 amino acids. Germline V gives CDR1 MDHEN, CDR2 SYDVKM. With 8 bases clipped from V and 1 base from J, the junction kept 8 bases outside the gene matches. The CDR3, as DNA: TGTGCCAGCCTCCCCTCGGACAGGGGCACAGATACGCAGTATTTT. It codes for CASLPSDRGTDTQYF.

V gene TRBV4-2 combines with J gene TRBJ2-3; TRBD2 might be the D (6 bases). V lost 0 bases, J lost 6 bases, and 7 bases lay in between. The germline CDR1 and CDR2 sequences are LGHNA and YNFKEQ. The CDR3 spans 13 residues. This CDR3 reads CASSQDGGDTQYF. The CDR3 DNA reads as TGTGCCAGCAGCCAAGATGGGGGGGATACGCAGTATTTT.

This clone was counted between two and nine times. Sequence at one end of the junction differs from germline and may be a read error. This chain joins TRBV5-1 and TRBJ1-1; D gene unclear. Germline CDR1 reads SGHRS; CDR2 reads YFSETQ. The CDR3 has 15 residues. CDR3 loop: CASSRGKPVNAEAFF. CDR3 bases: TGCGCCAGCAGTCGTGGGAAACCGGTGAACGCTGAAGCTTTCTTT.

The chain has TRBV4-1 and TRBJ2-1, with TRBD2 matching 12 bases. V was pared by 7 bases and J by 0 bases, with 7 bases of the junction left unmatched. From germline, CDR1 is MGHRA and CDR2 YSYEKL. The CDR3 has 17 residues. For the CDR3, the DNA is TGCGCCAGCAAGGGACTAGCGGGCCTTAGCTCCTACAATGAGCAGTTCTTC. Its protein is CASKGLAGLSSYNEQFF.

This clone appeared a few times. Other DNA sequences of this sample code for an identical CDR3. This chain connects TRBV7-2 to TRBJ1-1; possible D gene TRBD1, 5 bases. V was shortened by 1 base and J by 4 bases, with 10 bases between the two germline ends. The CDR3 extends over 14 amino acids. The germline gives CDR1 SGHTA, CDR2 FQGNSA. The CDR3 sequence: CASSLEQGSTEAFF. The CDR3 region has the DNA TGTGCCAGCAGCTTAGAGCAGGGTAGCACTGAAGCTTTCTTT.

The V gene is TRBV28, the J gene TRBJ2-7; no clear D gene. The CDR3 has 12 residues. CDR1 is MDHEN and CDR2 is SYDVKM in the germline V gene. With 6 bases removed from V and 0 bases from J, the gap between germline ends came to 6 bases. The CDR3 reads CASSLSSYEQYF. CDR3 sequence (DNA): TGTGCCAGCAGCCTTAGCTCCTACGAGCAGTACTTC.

V and J are TRBV5-1 and TRBJ1-1; D is uncertain. Trimming removed 4 bases at V and 2 bases at J, with 12 bases between. The germline V gene encodes CDR1 SGHRS and CDR2 YFSETQ. The CDR3 is 14 amino acids. CDR3 sequence (DNA): TGCGCCAGCAGCGTCCTCGGGAGTAACACTGAAGCTTTCTTT. Protein sequence: CASSVLGSNTEAFF. Full variable domain (missing parts from reference TRBV5-1 and TRBJ1-1): KAGVTQTPRYLIKTRGQQVTLSCSPISGHRSVSWYQQTPGQGLQFLFEYFSETQRNKGNFPGRFSGRQFSNSRSEMNVSTLELGDSALYLCASSVLGSNTEAFFGQGTRLTVV.

The chain has TRBV28 and TRBJ1-4; maybe TRBD1 (6 bases). Germline V lookup: CDR1 MDHEN, CDR2 SYDVKM. The CDR3 covers 14 residues. V lost 7 bases to trimming and J lost 3 bases, with 12 bases between them. DNA of the CDR3: TGTGCCAGCAAAACAGGGTTTTCTAATGAAAAACTGTTTTTT. This translates into CASKTGFSNEKLFF. The entire variable domain, with the rest obtained from reference TRBV28 and TRBJ1-4, is as follows: DVKVTQSSRYLVKRTGEKVFLECVQDMDHENMFWYRQDPGLGLRLIYFSYDVKMKEKGDIPEGYSVSREKKERFSLILESASTNQTSMYLCASKTGFSNEKLFFGSGTQLSVL.

The chain recombines TRBV28 with TRBJ1-1; tentative D call: TRBD1 (5 bases). Germline V gene lookup returns CDR1 MDHEN and CDR2 SYDVKM. Trimming cost V 6 bases and J 5 bases, with 19 bases left between them. CDR3 length equals 15 residues. The DNA of the CDR3 is TGTGCCAGCAGATCCCCCAGATCATGGGGGACTGAAGCTTTCTTT. The encoded protein is CASRSPRSWGTEAFF. Looking up the rest from reference TRBV28 and TRBJ1-1 gives the full variable domain: DVKVTQSSRYLVKRTGEKVFLECVQDMDHENMFWYRQDPGLGLRLIYFSYDVKMKEKGDIPEGYSVSREKKERFSLILESASTNQTSMYLCASRSPRSWGTEAFFGQGTRLTVV.

The chain combines TRBV28 with TRBJ1-2; possibly TRBD1 for D (6 bases). CDR3 length: 15 amino acids. CDR1 is MDHEN and CDR2 is SYDVKM in the germline V gene. Trimming pared 2 bases from V and 4 bases from J, leaving 14 bases between. CDR3 sequence: CASSLADRTLYGYTF. The CDR3 DNA reads as TGTGCCAGCAGTTTAGCTGACAGGACCCTCTATGGCTACACCTTC.